The 22 T cell receptor beta chains below were found in one sample sequenced in a study of OX40 agonist ivuxolimab in advanced cancers. Some clones are missing from TCRdb's copy, which holds only in-frame ones; the method was immunoSEQ multiplex PCR. There are tens of thousands of clones in the sample; over 80% occur only once, and more than 0.3% lies in the top ten. The specimen comprised CD4+ or CD8+ T cells sorted from blood, sampled in a trial of the OX40 agonist ivuxolimab. The receptor set was obtained from an adult with an advanced solid tumor such as melanoma, head and neck, liver or kidney cancer.

V and J are TRBV18 and TRBJ2-2; no clear D. Per germline, CDR1 KGHSH and CDR2 LQKENI. This CDR3 is 13 amino acids long. The ends were cut back, 4 bases at V and 6 bases at J, with 9 bases in the middle. Written as DNA, the CDR3 is TGTGCCAGCTCACGCCTAGGACCCGGGGAGCTGTTTTTT. It yields the protein CASSRLGPGELFF.

The chain links TRBV5-1 to TRBJ2-1; D not resolved. The V end was cut by 5 bases, the J end by 1 base, with 13 bases between. The length of the CDR3 is 15 residues. The germline gives CDR1 SGHRS, CDR2 YFSETQ. CDR3 in amino acids: CASSEQRESYNEQFF. The CDR3 bases are TGCGCCAGCAGTGAACAGCGAGAATCCTACAATGAGCAGTTCTTC.

The chain couples TRBV6-6 to TRBJ2-5, with TRBD2 matching over 7 bases. V lost 5 bases and J lost 7; bases outside the gene matches: 7. Looked up from germline, CDR1 is MNHNY and CDR2 is SVGAGI (reference sequence). The CDR3 has 13 residues. In DNA form, the CDR3 reads TGTGCCAGCAGTGGACTAGGAGCGGTGACCCAGTACTTC. Its translation is CASSGLGAVTQYF.

V and J are TRBV5-8 and TRBJ1-4; D ambiguous. V dropped 1 base and J dropped 3 bases, with 4 bases sitting between them. Per the germline V gene, CDR1 is SGHTS and CDR2 is YDEGEE. This CDR3 region has 13 residues. The CDR3 here is CASSLHANEKLFF. CDR3 DNA: TGTGCCAGCAGCTTGCACGCTAATGAAAAACTGTTTTTT.

CDR3 sequence (DNA): TGTGCCAGCAGTGACCCCCGGACAGGGGGCCACTATGGCTACACCTTC. It specifies CASSDPRTGGHYGYTF. The V gene is TRBV6-1, the J gene TRBJ1-2, with 11 bases fitting TRBD1. V lost 3 bases, J lost 3 bases, and 6 bases stayed unmatched. Germline lookup yields CDR1 MNHNS and CDR2 SASEGT. This CDR3 comprises 16 residues.

The rearrangement joins TRBV7-9 to TRBJ1-2, with 9 positions matching TRBD1. Losses at the gene ends were 5 bases for V and 6 bases for J; bases not matched to a gene: 4. The CDR3 is made up of 13 amino acids. Germline-derived CDR1 and CDR2 are SEHNR and FQNEAQ (reference sequence). This CDR3 reads CASSRDRAHGYTF. CDR3 DNA sequence: TGTGCCAGCAGCAGGGACAGGGCCCATGGCTACACCTTC.

The gene calls are TRBV11-3 and TRBJ2-7, with TRBD2 as a possible D gene (6 bases). Germline loops: CDR1 SGHNT, CDR2 YENEEA. V lost 1 base, J lost 4 bases, and 11 bases lay in between. The CDR3 length is 14 residues. CDR3 in DNA: TGTGCCAGCAGCTTAGGGAGGGGTAATTACGAGCAGTACTTC. Amino acid sequence: CASSLGRGNYEQYF.

V and J are TRBV30 and TRBJ1-2, with 7 positions matching TRBD1. Germline V gene sequence: CDR1 GTSNPN, CDR2 SVGIG (reference sequence). The ends lost 3 bases at V and 7 bases at J; junction bases unmatched: 14. The CDR3 has 15 residues. The CDR3: CAWRPLEGGAFGYTF. The DNA for the CDR3 is TGTGCCTGGAGACCGCTGGAAGGGGGCGCGTTTGGCTACACCTTC.

This CDR3 reads CASSSPGSNIQYF. Here the CDR3 DNA reads TGTGCCAGCAGTTCCCCAGGGAGTAACATTCAGTACTTC. This chain links TRBV6-5 with TRBJ2-4; the D call may be TRBD1 or TRBD2 (5 bases each). CDR1 is MNHEY and CDR2 is SVGAGI in the germline V gene. The CDR3 loop spans 13 amino acids. V lost 4 bases and J lost 7, with 11 bases in between.

The chain links TRBV6-5 to TRBJ2-5, with D unresolved. Judging by the DNA end, TRBJ2-7 fits better; the J call may be wrong. There are 14 residues in the CDR3. The germline gives CDR1 MNHEY, CDR2 SVGAGI. CDR3 bases: TGTGCCAGCAGGAGCCTAGGACCATCCTACGAGCAGTACTTC. Translated: CASRSLGPSYEQYF.

Remarks on this clone: Other DNA sequences in the sample encode the same CDR3. This chain uses TRBV5-1 with TRBJ1-1; 7 positions agree with TRBD1. CDR3 length: 14 amino acids. Germline lookup yields CDR1 SGHRS and CDR2 YFSETQ. The junction had 12 bases not matched to a gene; V was cut back by 5 bases and J by 8 bases. The CDR3 sequence: CASRTDRVRAEAFF. The CDR3, as DNA: TGCGCCAGCAGGACCGACAGGGTTCGGGCCGAAGCTTTCTTT.

The CDR3 sequence: CASSPLSSYEQYF. The CDR3 bases are TGTGCCAGCTCACCACTCAGCTCCTACGAGCAGTACTTC. The rearrangement uses TRBV18 and TRBJ2-7, with D hard to call. Germline V CDR1 and CDR2: KGHSH, LQKENI. With 1 base removed from V and 0 bases from J, the gap between germline ends came to 4 bases. The CDR3 is made up of 13 amino acids.

The chain employs TRBV15 and TRBJ2-7; 7 nucleotides line up with TRBD2. Germline V gene lookup returns CDR1 LNHNV and CDR2 YYDKDF (reference sequence). Trimming took 6 bases from V and 0 from J; bases not matched to a gene: 11. The CDR3 contains 16 residues. The CDR3 sequence: CATREAGEGHSYEQYF. The CDR3 nucleotides are TGTGCCACCAGAGAGGCTGGGGAGGGCCACTCCTACGAGCAGTACTTC.

The count of this clone is one. V usage is TRBV2 and J usage is TRBJ2-4; 8 nucleotides agree with TRBD2. This CDR3 is 13 amino acids long. The ends lost 5 bases at V and 8 bases at J; junction bases unmatched: 5. Germline lookup yields CDR1 SNHLY and CDR2 FYNNEI. In DNA, the CDR3 is TGTGCCAGCAGTTGGGGACTAGATGACATTCAGTACTTC. Translation gives CASSWGLDDIQYF.

The sample holds one count of this clone. The chain carries TRBV14 and TRBJ2-5; 7 nucleotides agree with TRBD1. The tail of the sequence fits TRBJ2-7 better, so the J call may be wrong. The CDR3 sequence is 15 residues long. Per germline, CDR1 SGHDN and CDR2 FVKESK. The CDR3 DNA reads TGTGCCAGCAGCCATACAGGGGCCAGTATGAACGAGCAGTACTTC. This translates into CASSHTGASMNEQYF.

CDR3 coding DNA: TGCGCCAGCAGCGAACCCAACACTGAAGCTTTCTTT. It yields the protein CASSEPNTEAFF. The rearrangement joins TRBV5-1 to TRBJ1-1, with unresolved D. V shed 4 bases and J shed 2 bases, with 6 bases lying between them. Germline CDR1 reads SGHRS; CDR2 reads YFSETQ. This CDR3 contains 12 residues.

The V and J genes are TRBV7-8 and TRBJ2-7, with D tentatively TRBD1 or TRBD2 (5 bases each). The CDR3 consists of 16 residues. The ends were cut back, 2 bases at V and 0 bases at J, with 14 bases in the middle. Germline V gene lookup returns CDR1 SGHVS and CDR2 FQNEAQ. The CDR3 DNA sequence: TGTGCCAGCAGCTTATACCGGGGCCTCAGCTCCTACGAGCAGTACTTC. This codes for CASSLYRGLSSYEQYF.

This chain links TRBV29-1 with TRBJ2-4; unclear D gene. CDR1 SQVTM and CDR2 ANQGSEA come from the germline V gene. The V end was cut by 0 bases, the J end by 6 bases, with 3 bases between. There are 11 residues in the CDR3. This CDR3 is CSVEDLNIQYF. CDR3 DNA: TGCAGCGTTGAAGATTTAAACATTCAGTACTTC.

J is TRBJ1-6 and V is TRBV7-9; D possibly corresponds to TRBD1 (5 bases). This CDR3 region has 13 residues. Germline CDR1 reads SEHNR; CDR2 reads FQNEAQ (reference sequence). The V end lost 7 bases, the J end lost 7 bases, and 11 bases lay between the germline ends. For the CDR3, the DNA is TGTGCCAGCAACAGGTTGGGCAATTCACCCCTCCACTTT. Residues: CASNRLGNSPLHF.

The rearrangement uses TRBV28 and TRBJ1-6; TRBD1 is a possible D gene (5 bases). This CDR3 has 16 amino acids. The ends were cut back, 5 bases at V and 8 bases at J, with 19 bases in the middle. Germline CDR1 is MDHEN and CDR2 is SYDVKM. The CDR3 DNA sequence: TGTGCCAGCAGTCCGCCTTCCGGGACGCAGGATTCACCCCTCCACTTT. Its translation is CASSPPSGTQDSPLHF.

In its sample, this clone was seen once. V gene TRBV19 combines with J gene TRBJ2-2; D perhaps matches TRBD2 (6 bases). The length of the CDR3 is 13 residues. V lost 6 bases to trimming and J lost 9 bases, with 14 bases between them. Germline V gene sequence: CDR1 LNHDA, CDR2 SQIVND (reference sequence). The CDR3 nucleotides read TGTGCCAGTAGCGGGACTCCGGGTAGGGAGCTGTTTTTT. This gives the protein CASSGTPGRELFF.

The chain is built from TRBV6-5 and TRBJ1-6; D perhaps matches TRBD1 (6 bases). The CDR3 contains 15 residues. V shed 6 bases and J shed 5 bases, with 14 bases lying between them. Germline-derived CDR1 and CDR2 are MNHEY and SVGAGI. The CDR3 DNA sequence: TGTGCCAGCAGCCCTAGGGGGGACGATAATTCACCCCTCCACTTT. Translating gives CASSPRGDDNSPLHF.